The entry below gives a single T cell receptor beta chain sequence along with its context. Its antigen is still unknown. The record has no base qualities; no much larger clone is one base away. In total, just over 650 healthy bone marrow donors made up the cohort. All cohort members were sampled while nominally healthy, although unrecorded immune exposures were likely present. The donor tested CMV seropositive, placing the donor among the 250 to 350 seropositive members of the cohort. Each donor provided a peripheral blood sample, and peripheral blood mononuclear cells were used for TCR beta sequencing. The Qiagen DNeasy Blood Extraction Kit was used to extract genomic DNA from the blood cell samples. The germline V gene sets CDR1 to MDHEN and CDR2 to SYDVKM. V ends up 5 bases short and J 0 bases short, with an unmatched junction base count of 8. The CDR3 holds 16 amino acids from the cysteine to the phenylalanine. Only CDR3 DNA is held: 48 bases, read in frame from base 1.

The data stem from a study of cytomegalovirus exposure and HLA in healthy donors (dated by TCRdb to 2017 to 2019). Study-level background: In an earlier analysis of approximately 500 of the donors, roughly 300 Gb of sequence data and 117 million unique TCR beta sequences from about 190 million T cells were reported. Roughly 300 gigabases of sequencing data and around 85 million unique TCR sequences made up an early release that covered approximately 620 HLA-typed donors. Among the roughly 370 genotyped donors, around 81% belonged to the genetic ancestry cluster associated with self-reported Caucasian donors. The study was designed to test whether signatures of past pathogen exposure could be identified by cataloging public T cell receptors. Using immunosequencing, the study profiled T cell repertoires from some 670 subjects and related those repertoires to cytomegalovirus serostatus. Besides the first cohort of some 670 subjects, a separate validation cohort made up of 90 to 150 different subjects was used. To predict cytomegalovirus infection status, the study combined high-throughput TCR immunosequencing, statistical association of individual TCRs with disease status, and machine learning. In a later analysis, previously published TCR beta repertoires from some 640 donors were re-analyzed and high-resolution HLA genotyping was added so that TCR occurrence patterns could be studied. Rather than drawing on any new phenotypic data, the later analysis identified candidate immune exposures from TCR beta sequences and the way those sequences occurred across donors. An earlier analysis of several hundred of the donors used high-throughput TCR beta sequencing to judge whether each TCR beta V gene segment behaved as functional or pseudogenic. Donor age, sex, ethnicity and CMV serostatus were collected together with the repertoire data. A later genetic analysis used genome-wide SNP genotypes for about 60% of the 666 donors, treating that subset as a discovery cohort. Every repertoire in the discovery cohort had been generated on one and the same sequencing platform. HLA typing covered class I and class II loci at four-digit resolution. The number of typed donors differed by locus: about 620-640 for A, B, C, DRB1 and DQB1; 500 to 550 for DQA1; some 610 for DPA1; and 450 to 480 for DPB1. Several DR-DQ haplotypes were handled as single units for association and clustering, since linkage in the cohort was strong. Among roughly 400 genotyped donors of the cohort, an average of 235,054 unique TCR beta nucleotide sequences were sequenced per donor, roughly 18% of them non-productive.

Overall study outcomes, separate from this receptor: When HLA alleles, especially DR and DQ, strongly co-occurred, attributing TCR associations to individual alleles was difficult. Because some donors lacked HLA typing at each locus, the association tests relied only on the typed subset. A cluster of highly shared sequence variants was judged likely to be a technical artifact of the sequencing pipeline. Several of the top co-occurrence clusters appeared to be linked to parvovirus B19, influenza, CMV and Epstein-Barr virus, according to a later analysis. In a later genetic analysis, a missense DCLRE1C variant was associated with V-gene and J-gene trimming of TCR beta chains, and the association was replicated in an independent cohort. This cohort had only TCR beta chains sequenced, and the lack of alpha or paired-chain data limited which features could be detected. The earlier analysis of about 600 of the donors excluded 15 to 20 rarely observed V segments, including chromosome 9 orphons, because counts were too low. In a later analysis, HLA-associated TCR beta chains were found to be more clonally expanded and to have lower generation probabilities than equally common non-associated chains. The authors suggested that the approach could potentially be generalized to other disease states and immunological phenotypes. The classifier was reported to diagnose cytomegalovirus status with high specificity and sensitivity in both the original and validation cohorts. A few of the identified cytomegalovirus-associated TCR beta chains were confirmed in vitro to be specific for cytomegalovirus antigens. Most CMV-associated TCR beta chains appeared to be HLA-restricted in a later analysis, and the HLA associations seemed to be driven largely by CMV exposure. Across donors, most TCR sequences were observed very rarely, whereas some public TCRs were present in many individuals. A further reported finding was that TCR beta sequences accurately predicted the HLA-A and HLA-B alleles for most subjects in the first cohort. Because the 87-base-pair reads could not distinguish some IMGT-functional V segments, including TRBV6-2 and TRBV6-3, those segments were excluded. Correlated functional status among segregating V segments might be attributable to linkage disequilibrium, but an unknown experimental factor could not be ruled out. According to a later genetic analysis, donors in an Asian-associated ancestry cluster had fewer N-insertions in productive TCRs than the approximately 610-donor mean. In a later analysis, TCR association rates were found to vary across HLA loci, with the most associated TCRs seen for DRB1 alleles and the fewest for HLA-C alleles. Immune exposure information for the cohort was limited to CMV serostatus. In an earlier analysis of about 600 of the donors, most TCR beta V segments appeared in productive rearrangements about 87% or about 30% of the time, broadly matching IMGT annotations. A later analysis associated 15,000 to 20,000 TCR beta sequences with specific HLA alleles at a false discovery rate of 0.05. The presence/absence analyses assumed that sequencing depth was roughly uniform across donors, and that assumption may not be true. The study listed over 150 TCR beta chains as associated with cytomegalovirus.

Library prep was done by the immunoSEQ multiplex PCR assay. For the multiplex PCR, a mixture combining 60 forward primers for TCR Vbeta segments and 13 reverse primers for TCR Jbeta segments was used. The CDR3 region of rearranged TCR beta genes was amplified from genomic DNA by a multiplex PCR assay. The Illumina HiSeq System was used to sequence the amplified TCR beta libraries as 87-base-pair reads. The original methods were these. A later analysis counted about 80 million unique TCR beta chains across the 600 to 850 repertoires, and some 11 million of these chains were shared by at least two donors. Raw reads were error-corrected and collapsed into unique sequences with a nearest-neighbor algorithm that merged closely related sequences to remove PCR and sequencing errors. To assign V, D and J gene segments, CDR3 sequences were aligned to IMGT reference sequences. Each retained sequence needed at least a six-nucleotide match to both a V gene segment and a J gene segment. Rearrangements were called productive when the CDR3 lacked stop codons and stayed in frame with V and J; all others were non-productive. Following IMGT convention, CDR3 was defined as the stretch from the second conserved V-encoded cysteine to the conserved J-encoded phenylalanine. The earlier analysis of fewer than 750 of the donors excluded sequences that lacked an unambiguous match to a single V gene segment. An earlier analysis of about 590 of the donors classified V segments as functional when productive rearrangements were above 56.7% and as segregating when the standard deviation between donors was above 5%. A statistical classification framework was built to diagnose cytomegalovirus status from the catalog of TCR beta chain sequences. V and J gene assignment, in a later analysis, came from comparing TCR nucleotide sequences with IMGT/GENE-DB human TR gene sequences. Using the TCRdist pipeline, a later analysis assigned CDR3 sequences along with most-parsimonious VDJ recombination scenarios. In a later analysis, each TCR beta chain was defined by its CDR3 amino acid sequence together with its V-gene family, and reads lacking a unique V-gene family were excluded. In a later analysis, some 600 highly shared, low-generation-probability nucleotide sequences were removed to address suspected cross-contamination and a sequencing artifact. In a later analysis, a clonal expansion index for each public chain was calculated from normalized within-repertoire ranks of inferred template counts. Generation probabilities in a later analysis came from a VDJ recombination model fitted to out-of-frame rearrangements, and those results were checked against IGoR. In a later analysis, TCR-TCR, TCR-HLA and TCR-CMV co-occurrence was scored with hypergeometric tests, and a repertoire-size bias correction was applied to TCR pairs. In a later analysis, false discovery rates were estimated by permuting HLA or CMV assignments 20 times. In a later analysis, co-occurring TCRs were grouped with DBSCAN, and TCRdist sequence similarity was added when clustering was performed within HLA-allele-positive subsets. Repertoires with fewer than 30,000 or more than 120,000 public chains, plus five repertoires with anomalous nucleotide sharing, were excluded from co-occurrence clustering. This is the immuneACCESS table as TCRdb keeps it, with only in-frame sequences that have V and J called. A part of the clones is gone; compared with another copy, unresolved V genes explain less than half, and the rest is unexplained. V and J calls and clone size are as listed in that table; D and trimming were resolved from the DNA. Recorded for this sample are 100,000 to 150,000 clones; less than 85% of them occurred a single time. The ten most abundant clones make up around 20% of the sample.

The chain joins TRBV28 to TRBJ2-3; 7 nucleotides in the junction match TRBD1. This sequence originates from a man aged 18 to 30 in good health and CMV-seropositive. Sequenced input: PBMCs. For the CDR3, the sequence is CASSTQGSGSTDTQYF. The DNA reads as follows: TGTGCCAGCAGTACACAGGGGTCGGGGAGCACAGATACGCAGTATTTT.